The 2 T cell receptor beta chains given below trace back to one sample, sequenced in a study of blood T cell repertoires in COVID-19. Sequencing used immunoSEQ multiplex PCR; TCRdb keeps in-frame clones, though not all of them. Counted here are some 140,000 clones, around 80% occurring once; the ten biggest clones make up less than 4.5%. Material for sequencing was peripheral blood. The receptors were sampled from a man aged 55 to 70 with acute or convalescent COVID-19.

The chain has TRBV19 and TRBJ2-3, with TRBD1 identical over 7 bases. Losses at the gene ends were 6 bases for V and 2 bases for J; bases not matched to a gene: 2. CDR3 size: 13 residues. CDR1 and CDR2 from the germline V gene are LNHDA and SQIVND (reference sequence). The CDR3 bases are TGTGCCAGTAGAGGGACAGCCACAGATACGCAGTATTTT. This codes for CASRGTATDTQYF.

The V gene is TRBV19, the J gene TRBJ1-1; no firm D call. The V gene lost 3 bases and the J gene lost 1 base, with 18 bases spanning the gap. The CDR3 contains 17 residues. Per germline, CDR1 LNHDA and CDR2 SQIVND (reference sequence). The CDR3 bases are TGTGCCAGTAGTATTCCCACCCTTGGACGGGGGAACACTGAAGCTTTCTTT. As protein: CASSIPTLGRGNTEAFF.